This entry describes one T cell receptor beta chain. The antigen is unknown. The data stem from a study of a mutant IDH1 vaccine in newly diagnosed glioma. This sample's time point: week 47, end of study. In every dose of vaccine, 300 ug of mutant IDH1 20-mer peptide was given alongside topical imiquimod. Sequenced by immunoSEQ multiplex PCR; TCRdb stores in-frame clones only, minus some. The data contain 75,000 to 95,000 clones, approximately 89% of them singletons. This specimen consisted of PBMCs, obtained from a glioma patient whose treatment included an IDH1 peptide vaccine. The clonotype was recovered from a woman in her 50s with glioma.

In nucleotides, the CDR3 is TGTGCCAGCAGCGGGGGACAGGGGTATTACGAGCAGTACTTC. Translated: CASSGGQGYYEQYF. This chain joins TRBV9 and TRBJ2-7; 10 nucleotides line up with TRBD1. This CDR3 comprises 14 residues. J was trimmed by 4 bases and V by 3 bases; bases with no gene match: 4. Germline V gene data show CDR1 as SGDLS and CDR2 as YYNGEE. Based on the CDR3 plus reference TRBV9 and TRBJ2-7, the full variable domain is DSGVTQTPKHLITATGQRVTLRCSPRSGDLSVYWYQQSLDQGLQFLIQYYNGEERAKGNILERFSAQQFPDLHSELNLSSLELGDSALYFCASSGGQGYYEQYFGPGTRLTVT.